The subject of this entry is one T cell receptor (beta chain). As handled by the study authors: For nucleated cells, counts were estimated from reference gene primer amplification. Profiling relied on immunoSEQ multiplex PCR, and the TCRdb table lists in-frame clones only, not all of them. V, J and clone size were drawn from that table, and D and trimming were deduced from the DNA. This table has 120,000 or so clones, less than 75% appearing once. The data were obtained in a study of blood T cell repertoires in COVID-19. Across the study: Both acute and convalescent COVID-19 samples were obtained from the United States, Italy and Spain. T cells, B-cell-depleted T cells, or PBMCs provided the cDNA or gDNA that served as material.

Trimming took 0 bases from V and 9 from J, leaving 12 bases between them. Germline loops: CDR1 SGHAT, CDR2 FQNNGV. The CDR3 covers 15 residues. The sequence derives from a human donor with acute or convalescent COVID-19. The donor label of this sample is uncertain. The sequenced sample was peripheral blood. The V gene is TRBV11-2, the J gene TRBJ1-6; D unresolved. The CDR3 reads CASSLDSGVGSPLHF. CDR3 bases: TGTGCCAGCAGCTTAGATTCCGGGGTCGGTTCACCCCTCCACTTT. Combining the CDR3 with reference TRBV11-2 and TRBJ1-6 gives the whole variable domain EAGVAQSPRYKIIEKRQSVAFWCNPISGHATLYWYQQILGQGPKLLIQFQNNGVVDDSQLPKDRFSAERLKGVDSTLKIQPAKLEDSAVYLCASSLDSGVGSPLHFGNGTRLTVT.